This TCR beta chain was obtained from a study of T-cell memory formation after mild COVID-19. In this sample, this clonotype turned up a few times. Its target is unknown. TCRdb itself ran the 5' RACE reads through MiXCR, one entry per CDR3 protein. The sample has roughly 580,000 distinct CDR3 sequences; 15% to 20% are singletons. Study-level results: Later expanders leaned CD4+, whereas day 15 to 85 contracting clones were balanced CD4/CD8. Mainly in CM and EM were contracting CD4+ clones; CD8+ were in EMRA.

Source material: PBMCs or a T cell subset sorted from them (not recorded which). The clonotype comes from an adult woman who had mild COVID-19 (a few samples of this study predate the infection). Cell type and time point are not known.

CDR3 protein: CASSSQTGGPAGELFF. CDR3 nucleotide sequence: TGTGCCAGCAGCTCACAAACCGGGGGGCCCGCCGGGGAGCTGTTTTTT. The V and J genes are TRBV7-8 and TRBJ2-2; D might be TRBD2 (7 bases). Germline V gene lookup returns CDR1 SGHVS and CDR2 FQNEAQ. The V end lost 4 bases, the J end lost 6 bases, and 18 bases lay between the germline ends. The CDR3 spans 16 residues.